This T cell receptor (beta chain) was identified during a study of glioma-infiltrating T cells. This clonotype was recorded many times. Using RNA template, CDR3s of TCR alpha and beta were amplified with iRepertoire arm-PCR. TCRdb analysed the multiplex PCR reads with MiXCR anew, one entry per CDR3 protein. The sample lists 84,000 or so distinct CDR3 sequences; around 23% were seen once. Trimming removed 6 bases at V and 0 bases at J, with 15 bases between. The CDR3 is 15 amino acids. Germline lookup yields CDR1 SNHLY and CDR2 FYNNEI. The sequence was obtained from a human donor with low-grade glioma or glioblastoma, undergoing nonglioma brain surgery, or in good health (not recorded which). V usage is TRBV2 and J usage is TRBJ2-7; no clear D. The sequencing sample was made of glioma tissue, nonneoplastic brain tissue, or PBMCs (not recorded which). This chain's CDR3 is CASSGQTGPSYEQYF. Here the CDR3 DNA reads TGTGCCAGCAGCGGCCAGACCGGGCCCTCCTACGAGCAGTACTTC.